Included here is one T cell receptor beta chain sequence, with context. This entry belongs to a study of blood T cell repertoires in COVID-19. As for the study in general: The United States, Italy and Spain were the sources of the acute and convalescent COVID-19 samples. The cDNA or gDNA used as material had been derived from T cells, B-cell-depleted T cells, or PBMCs.

Source study methods: Estimation of nucleated cell counts relied on the amplification of reference gene primers. Using immunoSEQ multiplex PCR, the repertoire was profiled, and TCRdb retains in-frame clones only, with some absent. The V and J calls and clone size come from that table; D and trimming were worked out from the DNA. The sample lists 150,000 to 200,000 clones, approximately 90% seen once, with around 23% in the top ten. Germline CDR1 MGHRA, CDR2 YSYEKL. V gave up 5 bases and J gave up 1 base, with 17 bases separating them. The CDR3 loop spans 16 amino acids. The receptor's source is a woman in her thirties or forties in a cohort exposed to, infected with or recovered from COVID-19 (not recorded which). The sample consisted of PBMCs or T cells enriched from blood (not recorded which). This chain connects TRBV4-1 to TRBJ1-1, with a possible D match to TRBD1 (6 bases). CDR3 sequence reads: CASSARQVRENTEAFF. The CDR3 nucleotides are TGCGCCAGCAGCGCCAGACAGGTTCGGGAGAACACTGAAGCTTTCTTT.